Described below is a single T cell receptor beta chain sequence and its context. At one of its ends the junction is not consistent with the germline gene, which may arise from a read error. The germline gives CDR1 LGHNA, CDR2 YSLEER. The CDR3 runs 11 residues. Extraction of total RNA produced a minimum of 5.5 micrograms from each sample. For the second PCR, which ran for about 6 to 11 cycles, a sample-barcoded 5' primer and a J-beta primer mix were used. MiXCR was run by TCRdb on the 5' RACE reads, yielding one entry per CDR3 protein. This sample has about a million distinct CDR3 sequences; more than 30% occur once, and the top ten carry under 15%. These data are taken from a study of blood T cells in healthy people across ages.

The material sequenced was blood. The TCR comes from a man aged 18 to 30 in good health. V gene TRBV4-3 combines with J gene TRBJ2-3; D could derive from TRBD1 or TRBD2 (5 bases each). In DNA form, the CDR3 reads TGCACCAGCAGCCTCGGGACTACGCAGTATTTT. Encoded protein: CTSSLGTTQYF.